This TCR beta chain was sequenced during a study of cytomegalovirus exposure and HLA in healthy donors. Donors in the study were healthy people who gave bone marrow. The PCR had 60 Vbeta and 13 Jbeta primers. Measured with immunoSEQ multiplex PCR; TCRdb has only the in-frame clones, and not every one. The sample lists 160,000 or so clones, around four fifths occurring once. A remark on this clone: The antigen is unknown.

General observations from the study: Analysis performed later found over 15,000 TCR beta sequences associated with HLA alleles at 0.05 false discovery rate. A later analysis showed that HLA-associated TCR beta chains had undergone more clonal expansion than equally common others.

The sample was PBMCs. The TCR originated in a man aged 18 to 29 in good health and CMV-seronegative.

CDR3 sequence (DNA): TGTGCCAGCAGTTTACGGCGGGAGGGCTACACAGATACGCAGTATTTT. It encodes CASSLRREGYTDTQYF. The chain has TRBV27 and TRBJ2-3, with TRBD2 matching over 9 bases. This CDR3 has 16 residues. V shed 2 bases, J shed 2 bases, and the junction held 5 bases outside the gene matches. Per the germline V gene, CDR1 is MNHEY and CDR2 is SMNVEV (reference sequence).